This T cell receptor (beta chain) was recorded in a study of tumor and adjacent non-tumor tissue in lung cancer. RNA was extracted from bulk tissue without any cell sorting. A modified ARM-PCR protocol with three rounds of nested PCR amplified TCRbeta. TCRdb reprocessed the multiplex PCR reads via MiXCR and lists one record per CDR3 protein. The top ten clones hold roughly a quarter of a sample with 220,000 or so distinct CDR3 sequences, 70% to 75% of them seen once. CDR1 is SGHNT and CDR2 is YENEEA in the germline V gene. V was pared by 6 bases and J by 7 bases, with 13 bases between. The CDR3 loop spans 13 amino acids.

The genes are TRBV11-3 and TRBJ2-4; D assignment may be TRBD1 or TRBD2 (5 bases each). The sample comprised lung tumor tissue. The sequence derives from a man aged 55 to 70 with non-small cell lung cancer. Written as DNA, the CDR3 is TGTGCCAGCAGGGCCTCGGGGACGAACATTCAGTACTTC. As protein: CASRASGTNIQYF.